This TCR beta chain is from a study of regulatory T cells in long-lasting Graves disease. The table lists this clonotype with many counts. Its specificity is unknown. V lost 6 bases to trimming and J lost 1 base; unmatched junction nucleotides: 5. Germline assignment: CDR1 KGHSH and CDR2 LQKENI. This CDR3 spans 15 amino acids. Time point reported: newly diagnosed GD, antithyroid drugs for less than 3 months. There was RNA extracted from PBMCs, and the TCR library was made from it. According to the study, TCR beta libraries were built with iRepertoire HTBI primers and CDR3-region Arm-PCR. TCRdb re-analysed the multiplex PCR reads in MiXCR, keeping a single row per CDR3 protein. In the table there are about 620,000 distinct CDR3 sequences, 16% of which are singletons. Notes on the study in general: Persistent Graves' patients showed less TCR diversity than newly diagnosed patients showed. Persistent patients shared more public clonotypes (roughly 2,800) than new patients (about 1,000).

This sample also belongs to another study, concerning T cells in Graves' hyperthyroidism and ophthalmopathy. That publication notes: Blood held most thyroid clonotypes expanded above 0.001 frequency.

This TCR came from a woman aged 25 to 39 with Graves disease. The sequencing used peripheral blood mononuclear cells (PBMCs), collected at new diagnosis, from a patient treated with antithyroid drugs. This rearrangement joins TRBV18 to TRBJ1-1, with 10 positions matching TRBD1. The CDR3 nucleotides are TGTGCCAGCTCTCCCGGGACAGGGGCGAACACTGAAGCTTTCTTT. This gives the protein CASSPGTGANTEAFF.